The rows below give T cell receptor beta chains drawn from one sample of a study of blood T cell repertoires in COVID-19. Profiling relied on immunoSEQ multiplex PCR, and the TCRdb table lists in-frame clones only, not all of them. In the table there are about 160,000 clones, roughly 80% of which are singletons. The sequenced material came from peripheral blood. The source of these receptors is a man in his 60s with acute or convalescent COVID-19. Both conserved end residues are part of each CDR3. The D gene is left open where the match is weak. The listing skips clone size in some rows; elsewhere it reads once, few, many or a size class.

d_gene	abundance	v_gene	j_gene	CDR3aa	CDR3nt
-	once	TRBV7-3	TRBJ2-4	CASSTYTENIQYF	TGTGCCAGCAGCACATACACAGAAAACATTCAGTACTTC
-	-	TRBV29-1	TRBJ1-1	CSTVPWNTEAFF	TGCAGCACAGTTCCGTGGAATACTGAAGCTTTCTTT
-	-	TRBV4-3	TRBJ1-2	CASSLFVSGEDGYTF	TGCGCCAGCAGCTTATTTGTGAGCGGGGAGGATGGCTACACCTTC
-	-	TRBV27	TRBJ2-5	CASSAGWGETQYF	TGTGCCAGCAGTGCAGGGTGGGGAGAGACCCAGTACTTC
TRBD1	-	TRBV4-3	TRBJ1-2	CASSHINPGTADGYTF	TGCGCCAGCAGCCACATCAATCCCGGGACAGCCGATGGCTACACCTTC
-	-	TRBV2	TRBJ2-3	CASSERGISSTDTQYF	TGTGCCAGCAGTGAGAGGGGGATCTCTAGCACAGATACGCAGTATTTT
-	-	TRBV30	TRBJ1-1	CAWSRQGQAEAFF	TGTGCCTGGAGTCGGCAGGGGCAGGCTGAAGCTTTCTTT
-	-	TRBV23-1	TRBJ1-5	CASSQSGNQPQHF	TGCGCCAGCAGTCAAAGCGGCAATCAGCCCCAGCATTTT
TRBD1	-	TRBV7-3	TRBJ2-6	CASSRDREGGANVLTF	TGTGCCAGCAGCCGGGACAGGGAGGGTGGGGCCAACGTCCTGACTTTC
TRBD1	-	TRBV6-6	TRBJ2-7	CASSGSPGQGSSYEQYF	TGTGCCAGCAGTGGATCACCGGGACAGGGGAGCTCCTACGAGCAGTACTTC
-	-	TRBV4-1	TRBJ2-3	CASSHGTDTQYF	TGCGCCAGCAGCCACGGGACAGATACGCAGTATTTT
TRBD2	-	TRBV5-1	TRBJ2-2	CASSLGAGGHTGELFF	TGCGCCAGCAGCTTAGGAGCGGGGGGGCACACCGGGGAGCTGTTTTTT
TRBD1	-	TRBV11-2	TRBJ2-1	CASSLLGTGGDEQFF	TGTGCCAGCAGCTTATTGGGGACAGGGGGGGATGAGCAGTTCTTC
-	once	TRBV7-9	TRBJ2-2	CASSLVLSTGELFF	TGTGCCAGCAGCTTAGTCCTCTCCACCGGGGAGCTGTTTTTT
-	-	TRBV7-3	TRBJ2-2	CASSLNGGTGELFF	TGTGCCAGCAGCTTGAACGGGGGCACCGGGGAGCTGTTTTTT
TRBD1	-	TRBV30	TRBJ1-5	CAWEQGARGNQPQHF	TGTGCCTGGGAACAGGGGGCAAGAGGCAATCAGCCCCAGCATTTT
-	-	TRBV12-3/TRBV12-4	TRBJ1-5	CASSLRNQPQHF	TGTGCCAGCAGTCTCCGCAATCAGCCCCAGCATTTT
-	-	TRBV24-1	TRBJ2-3	CATSVDGRTDTQYF	TGTGCCACCAGTGTCGATGGCCGCACAGATACGCAGTATTTT
-	-	TRBV18	TRBJ1-2	CASSPQETNYGYTF	TGTGCCAGCTCACCACAGGAGACCAACTATGGCTACACCTTC
-	-	TRBV7-2	TRBJ2-2	CASRGGGGELFF	TGTGCCAGCAGGGGGGGAGGAGGGGAGCTGTTTTTT
TRBD2	-	TRBV3-1/TRBV3-2	TRBJ2-1	CASSQLAGGDEQFF	TGTGCCAGCAGCCAGTTAGCGGGGGGGGATGAGCAGTTCTTC
-	-	TRBV29-1	TRBJ1-3	CSVEDLSSGNTIYF	TGCAGCGTTGAAGATCTCAGCTCTGGAAACACCATATATTTT
-	-	TRBV5-8	TRBJ1-4	CASSLRDPTNEKLFF	TGTGCCAGCAGCTTGCGAGATCCAACTAATGAAAAACTGTTTTTT
-	-	TRBV6-5	TRBJ2-5	CASSRVGGRETQYF	TGTGCCAGCTCGAGGGTCGGGGGTCGGGAGACCCAGTACTTC
TRBD1	-	TRBV19	TRBJ1-1	CASSPTRHTGAVTEAFF	TGTGCCAGTAGTCCTACCCGACATACAGGGGCGGTCACTGAAGCTTTCTTT
-	-	TRBV18	TRBJ1-1	CASSPSSNTEAFF	TGTGCCAGCTCACCATCTTCCAACACTGAAGCTTTCTTT
-	-	TRBV19	TRBJ1-1	CASSPSVYTEAFF	TGTGCCAGTAGTCCCTCAGTGTACACTGAAGCTTTCTTT
-	-	TRBV7-3	TRBJ2-1	CASSPIGGPKSYNEQFF	TGTGCCAGCAGCCCTATCGGGGGACCGAAGTCCTACAATGAGCAGTTCTTC
TRBD2	-	TRBV6-2/TRBV6-3	TRBJ2-5	CASSYQRGGIQETQYF	TGTGCCAGCAGTTACCAGCGGGGGGGCATACAAGAGACCCAGTACTTC
TRBD1	-	TRBV3-1/TRBV3-2	TRBJ2-7	CASSPGQGPSYEQYF	TGTGCCAGCAGCCCGGGACAGGGGCCTTCCTACGAGCAGTACTTC
TRBD2	few	TRBV9	TRBJ2-3	CASSQLGGDGTDTQYF	TGTGCCAGCAGCCAGCTGGGGGGGGACGGCACAGATACGCAGTATTTT
-	few	TRBV3-1/TRBV3-2	TRBJ1-4	CASSQDRSYNEKLFF	TGTGCCAGCAGCCAAGATCGTTCGTATAATGAAAAACTGTTTTTT
-	-	TRBV2	TRBJ2-5	CASLGQGRGQETQYF	TGTGCCAGCCTCGGGCAGGGGAGAGGGCAAGAGACCCAGTACTTC
-	-	TRBV3-1/TRBV3-2	TRBJ2-3	CASNLRQRRGTDTQYF	TGTGCCAGCAACTTAAGACAAAGGAGGGGCACAGATACGCAGTATTTT
TRBD1	-	TRBV11-3	TRBJ2-1	CASRETGGHEQFF	TGTGCCAGCAGAGAAACAGGGGGCCATGAGCAGTTCTTC
-	once	TRBV11-2	TRBJ1-3	CASSLDLGGTGNTIYF	TGTGCCAGCAGCTTAGATCTGGGGGGGACTGGAAACACCATATATTTT
TRBD1	-	TRBV5-8	TRBJ2-7	CASSLSTGGLAYEQYF	TGTGCCAGCAGCTTGTCTACAGGGGGCCTTGCCTACGAGCAGTACTTC